These 18 T cell receptor beta chains share one sample of origin, sequenced in a study of cytomegalovirus exposure and HLA in healthy donors. Clones were read by immunoSEQ multiplex PCR, and TCRdb kept only the in-frame ones, dropping some. The sample holds some 170,000 clones, roughly 89% seen once. The specimen was PBMCs. All receptors derive from a woman aged 25 to 45 in good health and CMV-seronegative.

The chain has TRBV29-1 and TRBJ1-2, with 9 bases lining up with TRBD1. The CDR3 spans 13 residues. J lost 2 bases, V lost 8 bases, and 6 bases had no gene match. CDR1 and CDR2 from the germline V gene are SQVTM and ANQGSEA. The CDR3 sequence is CSIWTGENYGYTF. The CDR3, as DNA: TGCAGCATATGGACAGGGGAGAACTATGGCTACACCTTC. Full variable domain (outside the CDR3, taken from reference TRBV29-1 and TRBJ1-2): SAVISQKPSRDICQRGTSLTIQCQVDSQVTMMFWYRQQPGQSLTLIATANQGSEATYESGFVIDKFPISRPNLTFSTLTVSNMSPEDSSIYLCSIWTGENYGYTFGSGTRLTVV.

The chain links TRBV30 to TRBJ2-7; weak D call: TRBD1 (6 bases). The V and J ends lost 4 bases and 7 bases respectively, with 14 bases between them. This CDR3 spans 12 amino acids. Germline V gene lookup returns CDR1 GTSNPN and CDR2 SVGIG (reference sequence). The CDR3, as DNA: TGTGCCTGGAAGGACAGTTTGGGAGAGCAGTACTTC. It translates to CAWKDSLGEQYF.

This clone was observed a single time. The rearrangement joins TRBV7-9 to TRBJ2-5; perhaps TRBD2 as D (6 bases). There are 14 residues in the CDR3. V lost 4 bases and J lost 0, with 9 bases in between. Germline CDR1 SEHNR, CDR2 FQNEAQ (reference sequence). The CDR3 region is CASSSRLDQETQYF. The CDR3 DNA follows: TGTGCCAGCAGCTCGCGACTAGACCAAGAGACCCAGTACTTC.

The rearrangement joins TRBV29-1 to TRBJ2-1; 7 bases fit TRBD2. Germline assignment: CDR1 SQVTM and CDR2 ANQGSEA. The CDR3 is made up of 17 amino acids. J was trimmed by 4 bases and V by 3 bases; bases with no gene match: 15. The CDR3 spells CSVEGGAGILSYNEQFF. CDR3 bases: TGCAGCGTTGAGGGAGGAGCGGGGATACTCTCGTACAATGAGCAGTTCTTC.

The rearrangement joins TRBV5-1 to TRBJ2-1, with D possibly being TRBD1 (6 bases). CDR3 size: 15 residues. V was cut by 2 bases and J by 3 bases, with 12 bases left in between. CDR1 is SGHRS, CDR2 YFSETQ, per germline. The CDR3 DNA sequence: TGCGCCAGCAGCTTAGGGGGTAACCTCTACAATGAGCAGTTCTTC. Amino acids: CASSLGGNLYNEQFF.

The chain carries TRBV6-5 and TRBJ2-7; D might be TRBD2 (5 bases). V lost 2 bases to trimming and J lost 5 bases, with 16 bases between them. The germline gives CDR1 MNHEY, CDR2 SVGAGI. The CDR3 extends over 15 amino acids. CDR3 in DNA: TGTGCCAGCAGTTACAGTGGGAGCCCGACTCACGAGCAGTACTTC. This encodes CASSYSGSPTHEQYF.

V gene TRBV12-5 combines with J gene TRBJ2-7; TRBD1 might be the D (6 bases). Germline V gives CDR1 LGHNT, CDR2 FRNRAP. The CDR3 length is 15 residues. V shed 0 bases and J shed 1 base, with 10 bases lying between them. The CDR3 loop reads CASGLVATGSYEQYF. DNA of the CDR3: TGTGCTAGTGGTTTGGTAGCGACAGGATCCTACGAGCAGTACTTC.

This clone was detected once. This sequence joins TRBV28 and TRBJ2-7, with 10 bases identical to TRBD1. The CDR3 totals 16 residues. Germline V gene sequence: CDR1 MDHEN, CDR2 SYDVKM. The V segment lost 4 bases and the J segment 3 bases; nucleotides outside the gene matches: 9. The CDR3 sequence is CASSSFVGTGVYEQYF. The CDR3 bases are TGTGCCAGCAGTTCGTTCGTGGGGACAGGGGTCTACGAGCAGTACTTC.

The chain employs TRBV5-5 and TRBJ2-7; 7 nucleotides agree with TRBD1. Trimming cost V 4 bases and J 5 bases; bases outside gene matches: 9. This CDR3 spans 14 amino acids. Germline assignment: CDR1 SGHKS and CDR2 YYEKEE (reference sequence). For the CDR3, the DNA is TGTGCCAGCAGCCTTCACCGGGACAGTCACGAGCAGTACTTC. Translating it yields CASSLHRDSHEQYF.

The chain uses TRBV7-2 and TRBJ2-7, with a possible D match to TRBD2 (6 bases). The CDR3 has 14 amino acids. Germline V gene sequence: CDR1 SGHTA, CDR2 FQGNSA. The V and J ends lost 5 bases and 0 bases respectively, with 11 bases between them. The chain's CDR3 is CASSGGAHSYEQYF. CDR3 DNA: TGTGCCAGCAGCGGCGGGGCGCACTCCTACGAGCAGTACTTC.

The chain couples TRBV7-9 to TRBJ1-1; possibly TRBD1 for D (5 bases). This CDR3 contains 14 residues. The germline gives CDR1 SEHNR, CDR2 FQNEAQ (reference sequence). V was trimmed by 5 bases and J by 4 bases, leaving 14 bases between them. The CDR3 sequence is CASSLSQGSTEAFF. The CDR3 DNA sequence: TGTGCCAGCAGCCTATCCCAGGGTAGCACTGAAGCTTTCTTT. Complete variable domain (other parts from reference TRBV7-9 and TRBJ1-1): DTGVSQNPRHKITKRGQNVTFRCDPISEHNRLYWYRQTLGQGPEFLTYFQNEAQLEKSRLLSDRFSAERPKGSFSTLEIQRTEQGDSAMYLCASSLSQGSTEAFFGQGTRLTVV.

The gene calls are TRBV27 and TRBJ2-5; D gene unclear. The CDR3 covers 13 residues. CDR1 MNHEY and CDR2 SMNVEV come from the germline V gene (reference sequence). The V end was cut by 0 bases, the J end by 5 bases, with 7 bases between. The CDR3 DNA follows: TGTGCCAGCAGTTTATCGAACGGGGAGACCCAGTACTTC. This sequence encodes CASSLSNGETQYF.

This rearrangement joins TRBV7-2 to TRBJ2-7, with 11 bases matching TRBD2. The CDR3 covers 15 residues. The V and J ends lost 5 bases and 2 bases, in that order; junction bases with no gene match: 5. Germline assignment: CDR1 SGHTA and CDR2 FQGNSA. The CDR3, as DNA: TGTGCCAGCAGCGAAATTAGCGGGGGGGCCTACGAGCAGTACTTC. As protein: CASSEISGGAYEQYF.

The chain uses TRBV7-6 and TRBJ1-1; D may be TRBD1 (6 bases). Trimming removed 8 bases at V and 6 bases at J, with 16 bases between. The CDR3 runs 13 residues. CDR1 and CDR2 (germline): SGHVS, FNYEAQ. Here the CDR3 DNA reads TGTGCCAGCGGCCATGGGGGCTTCTCTGAAGCTTTCTTT. It encodes CASGHGGFSEAFF.

The rearrangement links TRBV11-1 to TRBJ2-6; 9 nucleotides line up with TRBD1. The CDR3 sequence is 18 residues long. V was pared by 6 bases and J by 0 bases, with 9 bases of the junction left unmatched. CDR1 is SGHAT, CDR2 FQDESV, per germline (reference sequence). CDR3 region: CASSPKTGGSSGANVLTF. Written as DNA, the CDR3 is TGTGCCAGCAGTCCTAAGACAGGGGGTTCCTCTGGGGCCAACGTCCTGACTTTC.

V and J are TRBV5-4 and TRBJ2-3; no definite D call. Trimming left V 1 base short and J 0 bases short, with 15 bases between. The CDR3 length is 17 residues. Germline V lookup: CDR1 SGHNT, CDR2 YYREEE (reference sequence). The CDR3 sequence is CASSLSPRSTSTDTQYF. The CDR3 DNA reads as TGTGCCAGCAGCTTGTCACCGAGGTCGACGAGCACAGATACGCAGTATTTT. The variable domain in full, completed from reference TRBV5-4 and TRBJ2-3, reads ETGVTQSPTHLIKTRGQQVTLRCSSQSGHNTVSWYQQALGQGPQFIFQYYREEENGRGNFPPRFSGLQFPNYSSELNVNALELDDSALYLCASSLSPRSTSTDTQYFGPGTRLTVL.

This rearrangement joins TRBV29-1 to TRBJ2-1; 9 bases map to TRBD2. This CDR3 comprises 14 residues. Germline assignment: CDR1 SQVTM and CDR2 ANQGSEA. Losses at the gene ends were 3 bases for V and 9 bases for J; bases not matched to a gene: 9. Here the CDR3 reads CSVESLAGFTEQFF. The CDR3 DNA is TGCAGCGTTGAGTCCCTAGCGGGGTTTACTGAGCAGTTCTTC.

The V gene is TRBV20-1, the J gene TRBJ2-1; no clear D gene. This CDR3 contains 11 residues. From germline, CDR1 is DFQATT and CDR2 SNEGSKA (reference sequence). V lost 6 bases, J lost 5 bases, and 8 bases lay in between. The CDR3: CSAALDNEQFF. CDR3 nucleotides: TGCAGTGCCGCGTTGGACAATGAGCAGTTCTTC.